Following are 26 T cell receptor beta chains from one sample sequenced in a study of CD8+CD57+ T cells in acquired aplastic anemia. Flow cytometry had shown expanded CD8+CD57+ cells in the patients chosen for sequencing. Genomic DNA was employed as the template in profiling TCR beta VDJ and CDR3. TCRdb analysed the reads with MiXCR anew, one entry per CDR3 protein. The repertoire consists of 110,000 or so distinct CDR3 sequences, with 45% to 60% occurring once and the leading ten covering 29%. Sequencing input: sorted CD4+, CD8+, or CD8+CD57+ T cells (not recorded which) from PBMCs. Source of these receptors: a human donor with aplastic anemia.

V usage is TRBV29-1 and J usage is TRBJ2-7, with 9 bases aligning to TRBD2. Germline assignment: CDR1 SQVTM and CDR2 ANQGSEA. The CDR3 runs to 16 residues. The J segment lost 2 bases and the V segment lost 4 bases, leaving 12 bases of the junction unmatched. The CDR3 DNA follows: TGCAGCGTTGCAGACAGCGGGGGGCCAGGCCCCTACGAGCAGTACTTC. It codes for CSVADSGGPGPYEQYF.

The CDR3 reads CATSRGRDSYEQYF. The CDR3 nucleotides read TGTGCCACCAGCAGAGGACGGGACAGCTACGAGCAGTACTTC. The chain has TRBV15 and TRBJ2-7, with 7 bases that match TRBD1. Trimming cost V 1 base and J 3 bases; bases outside gene matches: 3. Germline CDR1 and CDR2: LNHNV and YYDKDF (reference sequence). The CDR3 is 14 residues long.

This clonotype was seen many times. The chain recombines TRBV19 with TRBJ2-1; D ambiguous. V shed 10 bases and J shed 0 bases, with 13 bases lying between them. Germline V lookup: CDR1 LNHDA, CDR2 SQIVND (reference sequence). This CDR3 region has 14 residues. CDR3 nucleotides: TGTGCCACAGAGAGTTCCAGCTCCTACAATGAGCAGTTCTTC. It translates to CATESSSSYNEQFF.

This clonotype was counted a single time. The rearrangement links TRBV24-1 to TRBJ2-7; TRBD1 might be the D (6 bases). The CDR3 covers 17 residues. The V end was cut by 3 bases, the J end by 4 bases, with 21 bases between. Germline V CDR1 and CDR2: KGHDR, SFDVKD. In DNA, the CDR3 is TGTGCCACCAGTGATGGGGGCGTGGGGGCCCCCCCGTACGAGCAGTACTTC. Translated: CATSDGGVGAPPYEQYF.

V and J are TRBV7-3 and TRBJ2-1; D is unclear. This CDR3 contains 12 residues. Germline loops: CDR1 SGHTA, CDR2 FQGTGA. Trimming cost V 3 bases and J 5 bases, with 5 bases left between them. The chain's CDR3 is CASSFGDNEQFF. Written as DNA, the CDR3 is TGTGCCAGCAGCTTTGGAGACAATGAGCAGTTCTTC.

This clonotype was observed many times. The rearrangement joins TRBV5-4 to TRBJ2-2; D ambiguous. CDR1 and CDR2 (germline): SGHNT, YYREEE (reference sequence). This CDR3 spans 12 amino acids. Trimming removed 8 bases from V and 7 bases from J, with 12 bases in between. The chain's CDR3 is CASAPPDGELFF. CDR3 nucleotides: TGTGCCAGTGCGCCTCCCGACGGGGAGCTGTTTTTT.

This chain uses TRBV6-1 with TRBJ2-7; 8 nucleotides agree with TRBD1. Germline V gives CDR1 MNHNS, CDR2 SASEGT. J lost 4 bases, V lost 6 bases, and 5 bases had no gene match. The CDR3 length is 13 residues. The CDR3 nucleotides read TGTGCCAGCAGCCGGGGACAGGAGTACGAGCAGTACTTC. It codes for CASSRGQEYEQYF.

Worth noting for this clonotype: A read error may produce the germline difference seen at one junction end. The chain has TRBV9 and TRBJ2-7; D possibly corresponds to TRBD1 (6 bases). Germline V lookup: CDR1 SGDLS, CDR2 YYNGEE. The CDR3 runs to 16 residues. The CDR3 region has the DNA TGTGCCAACAGCGCGGAGGACAGCCCGAGCTCCTACGAGCAGTACTTC. Translating gives CANSAEDSPSSYEQYF.

Notes on this clonotype: One end of the junction fails to match germline, which may point to a read error. CDR3 loop: CASSLSRGRNSPLHF. The CDR3 region has the DNA TGCGCCAGCAGCTTGTCAAGGGGGCGGAATTCACCCCTCCACTTT. The chain is built from TRBV5-8 and TRBJ1-6; 7 nucleotides align to TRBD1. The germline gives CDR1 SGHTS, CDR2 YDEGEE. The CDR3 has 15 residues.

This rearrangement joins TRBV12-3 or TRBV12-4 to TRBJ2-2, with D perhaps TRBD2 (5 bases). Trimming took off 2 bases at V and 6 bases at J, with 7 bases between the two ends. The CDR3 totals 13 residues. The DNA for the CDR3 is TGTGCCAGCAGTTTATCGGGATCCGGGGAGCTGTTTTTT. Its protein is CASSLSGSGELFF.

The CDR3 DNA sequence: TGTGCCAGTAGTTGGGGACTCAGTCGCTCCTACGAGCAGTACTTC. Protein: CASSWGLSRSYEQYF. The chain has TRBV19 and TRBJ2-7; weak D call: TRBD2 (6 bases). Between the trimmed V and J ends, which lost 5 bases and 0 bases, there was a span of 14 bases. Per germline, CDR1 LNHDA and CDR2 SQIVND (reference sequence). CDR3 length: 15 amino acids.

Remarks on this clonotype: Its ends do not fully match the called genes, so a read error is possible. The CDR3 protein is CASSPIQLADTEAFF. CDR3 coding DNA: TGTGCTAGCAGCCCGATACAGCTGGCGGACACTGAAGCTTTCTTT. The chain has TRBV7-7 and TRBJ1-1; D unresolved. This CDR3 is 15 amino acids long. Germline CDR1 is SSHAT and CDR2 is FNYEAQ (reference sequence). Complete variable domain (other parts from reference TRBV7-7 and TRBJ1-1): GAGVSQSPRYKVTKRGQDVTLRCDPISSHATLYWYQQALGQGPEFLTYFNYEAQPDKSGLPSDRFSAERPEGSISTLTIQRTEQRDSAMYRCASSPIQLADTEAFFGQGTRLTVV.

This clonotype was seen repeatedly, ten times or more. The chain carries TRBV7-9 and TRBJ2-5; the D is unclear. The CDR3 runs 13 residues. Germline loops: CDR1 SEHNR, CDR2 FQNEAQ (reference sequence). V lost 6 bases and J lost 0, with 8 bases in between. The CDR3 DNA reads TGTGCCAGCAGACCCGGAAACCAAGAGACCCAGTACTTC. Its translation: CASRPGNQETQYF.

In this sample, this clonotype turned up many times. The chain joins TRBV5-1 to TRBJ1-1; TRBD1 is a possible D gene (5 bases). Germline V lookup: CDR1 SGHRS, CDR2 YFSETQ. The CDR3 consists of 14 residues. Deletions cut 6 bases from V and 0 bases from J, with 12 bases between. Here the CDR3 reads CASTAGQMNTEAFF. Here the CDR3 DNA reads TGCGCCAGCACCGCGGGGCAGATGAACACTGAAGCTTTCTTT.

The V gene is TRBV6-1, the J gene TRBJ2-7, with D possibly matching TRBD1 (6 bases). Deletions cut 6 bases from V and 1 base from J, with 25 bases between. The CDR3 has 18 residues. Germline-derived CDR1 and CDR2 are MNHNS and SASEGT. The CDR3 sequence: CASRPIPGQGLPSYEQYF. CDR3 nucleotide sequence: TGTGCCAGCAGACCAATTCCGGGACAAGGGCTACCGTCCTACGAGCAGTACTTC.

The DNA of the CDR3 is TGTGCCAGCAGTGATCAGGACAGCAACTCCTACGAGCAGTACTTC. This sequence encodes CASSDQDSNSYEQYF. The chain links TRBV2 to TRBJ2-7; D might be TRBD1 (6 bases). Germline lookup yields CDR1 SNHLY and CDR2 FYNNEI. The CDR3 is 15 residues long. Deletions cut 3 bases from V and 0 bases from J, with 12 bases between.

Notes on this clonotype: A much larger clone lies one base from this, so it may be a read error. The J gene is TRBJ2-1, the V gene TRBV11-1; 7 bases match TRBD2. Germline V gene sequence: CDR1 SGHAT, CDR2 FQDESV (reference sequence). Trimming took 1 base from V and 3 from J; bases not matched to a gene: 6. This CDR3 contains 16 residues. CDR3 residues: CASSLGASGFYNEQFF. DNA for the CDR3: TGTGCCAGCAGCTTAGGGGCTAGCGGTTTCTACAATGAGCAGTTCTTC.

As for this clonotype: An end of the junction does not agree with germline; a read error may underlie this. The chain combines TRBV24-1 with TRBJ2-7; 8 nucleotides align to TRBD1. The V gene's germline CDR1 is KGHDR and CDR2 SFDVKD. The CDR3 contains 15 residues. In nucleotides, the CDR3 is TGTGCCACCAGTGATTTACAGGGGGACACCGGGGAGCTGTACTTC. It yields the protein CATSDLQGDTGELYF.

The rearrangement links TRBV11-2 to TRBJ2-7, with D maybe TRBD1 (5 bases). CDR3 length equals 11 residues. CDR1 and CDR2 from the germline V gene are SGHAT and FQNNGV. With 5 bases removed from V and 7 bases from J, the gap between germline ends came to 9 bases. CDR3 region: CASSQGSEQYF. The CDR3 nucleotides read TGTGCCAGCAGCCAGGGAAGTGAGCAGTACTTC.

The J gene is TRBJ2-3, the V gene TRBV11-2; the match to TRBD2 covers 10 bases. Germline V gene data show CDR1 as SGHAT and CDR2 as FQNNGV. Losses at the gene ends were 0 bases for V and 14 bases for J; bases not matched to a gene: 8. CDR3 length equals 14 residues. The CDR3 nucleotides read TGTGCCAGCAGCTTAGAGGAGCGGGGGGGCCCTCGGTATTTT. Translated, it gives CASSLEERGGPRYF.

The sample holds one count of this clonotype. This chain links TRBV7-4 with TRBJ2-3, with D hard to call. Trimming cost V 6 bases and J 8 bases, with 12 bases left between them. Germline V gives CDR1 SGHVT, CDR2 SQSDAQ. This CDR3 is built from 12 residues. The CDR3 bases are TGTGCCAGCAGTACGTCCCCAAGTACGCAGTATTTT. Its protein is CASSTSPSTQYF.

The sample holds a few counts of this clonotype. This chain links TRBV24-1 with TRBJ2-1; no definite D call. Per the germline V gene, CDR1 is KGHDR and CDR2 is SFDVKD. V was shortened by 5 bases and J by 7 bases, with 17 bases between the two germline ends. This CDR3 has 15 amino acids. CDR3 DNA sequence: TGTGCCACCAGTGGTTCTGGGTGGAGCACAAATGAGCAGTTCTTC. Amino acid sequence: CATSGSGWSTNEQFF.

This chain links TRBV24-1 with TRBJ1-1, with 9 bases aligning to TRBD1. CDR3 length equals 15 residues. CDR1 is KGHDR, CDR2 SFDVKD, per germline. J was trimmed by 3 bases and V by 3 bases; bases with no gene match: 4. CDR3 sequence (DNA): TGTGCCACCAGTGATCCCCGGACAGGGGACACTGAAGCTTTCTTT. Protein sequence: CATSDPRTGDTEAFF.

The chain carries TRBV7-8 and TRBJ2-7, with 7 bases that match TRBD1. The junction had 9 bases not matched to a gene; V was cut back by 4 bases and J by 3 bases. This CDR3 region has 15 residues. The germline V gene has CDR1 SGHVS and CDR2 FQNEAQ. CDR3 coding DNA: TGTGCCAGCAGCTCCCGGGACAGACGTCACTACGAGCAGTACTTC. As protein: CASSSRDRRHYEQYF.

This clonotype was seen a few times. The chain carries TRBV5-1 and TRBJ2-7, with D unresolved. The CDR3 consists of 14 residues. The germline CDR1 and CDR2 sequences are SGHRS and YFSETQ. V lost 4 bases, J lost 0 bases, and 11 bases lay in between. CDR3 residues: CASSADAHSYEQYF. As DNA, the CDR3 is TGCGCCAGCAGCGCGGACGCGCACTCCTACGAGCAGTACTTC.

The sample holds one count of this clonotype. The gene calls are TRBV5-8 and TRBJ1-1; maybe TRBD1 (5 bases). This CDR3 region has 15 residues. The V end lost 3 bases, the J end lost 5 bases, and 17 bases lay between the germline ends. The germline gives CDR1 SGHTS, CDR2 YDEGEE. The CDR3 nucleotides read TGTGCCAGCAGCTCGGGGCGGGGGGTTGGTACTGAAGCTTTCTTT. This gives the protein CASSSGRGVGTEAFF.